The entry below describes one T cell receptor (beta chain). Per the germline V gene, CDR1 is SGDLS and CDR2 is YYNGEE. The CDR3 sequence is 15 residues long. With 0 bases clipped from V and 8 bases from J, the junction kept 7 bases outside the gene matches. This specimen comes from a study of blood T cell repertoires in COVID-19. Enrollment of patients from Seattle took place during active infection, with longitudinal follow-up. This table comes from immunoSEQ multiplex PCR, and its TCRdb copy is limited to in-frame clones, with some not included. The table lists a few hundred thousand clones, approximately 87% of them singletons.

This receptor was identified in a woman aged 25 to 39 with COVID-19, enrolled during active disease. The sequenced sample was peripheral blood. This rearrangement joins TRBV9 to TRBJ2-1, with 8 bases that match TRBD1. The CDR3 DNA reads TGTGCCAGCAGCGTAGGGACAGGGTTTCTTGATGAGCAGTTCTTC. Its translation is CASSVGTGFLDEQFF.